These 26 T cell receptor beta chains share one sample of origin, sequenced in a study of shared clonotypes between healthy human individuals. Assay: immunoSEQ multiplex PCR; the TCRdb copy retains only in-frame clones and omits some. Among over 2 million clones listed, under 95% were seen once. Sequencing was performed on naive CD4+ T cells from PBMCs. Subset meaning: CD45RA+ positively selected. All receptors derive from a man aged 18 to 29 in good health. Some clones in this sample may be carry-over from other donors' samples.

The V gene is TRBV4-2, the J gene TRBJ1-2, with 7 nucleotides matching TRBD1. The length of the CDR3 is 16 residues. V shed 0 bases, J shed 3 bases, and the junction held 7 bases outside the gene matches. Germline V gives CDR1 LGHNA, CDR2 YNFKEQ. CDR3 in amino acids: CASSQDTTGLYYGYTF. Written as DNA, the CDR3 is TGTGCCAGCAGCCAAGACACGACAGGGCTTTACTATGGCTACACCTTC.

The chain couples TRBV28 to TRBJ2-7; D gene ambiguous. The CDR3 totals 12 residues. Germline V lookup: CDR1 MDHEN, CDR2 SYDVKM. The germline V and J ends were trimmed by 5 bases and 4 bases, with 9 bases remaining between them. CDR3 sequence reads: CASSRAGYEQYF. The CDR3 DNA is TGTGCCAGCAGTCGGGCAGGATACGAGCAGTACTTC.

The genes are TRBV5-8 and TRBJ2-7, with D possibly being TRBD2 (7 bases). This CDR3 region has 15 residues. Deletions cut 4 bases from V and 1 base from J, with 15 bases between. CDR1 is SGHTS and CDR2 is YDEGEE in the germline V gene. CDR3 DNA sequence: TGTGCCAGCAGCCTTGGGGGGGCGAGTTCCTACGAGCAGTACTTC. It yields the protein CASSLGGASSYEQYF.

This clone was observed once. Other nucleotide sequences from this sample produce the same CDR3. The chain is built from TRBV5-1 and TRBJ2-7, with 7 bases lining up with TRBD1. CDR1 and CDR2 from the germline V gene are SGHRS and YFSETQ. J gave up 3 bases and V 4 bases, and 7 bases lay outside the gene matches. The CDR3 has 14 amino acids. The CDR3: CASSTGTGVYEQYF. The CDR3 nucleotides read TGCGCCAGCAGCACGGGAACAGGGGTCTACGAGCAGTACTTC.

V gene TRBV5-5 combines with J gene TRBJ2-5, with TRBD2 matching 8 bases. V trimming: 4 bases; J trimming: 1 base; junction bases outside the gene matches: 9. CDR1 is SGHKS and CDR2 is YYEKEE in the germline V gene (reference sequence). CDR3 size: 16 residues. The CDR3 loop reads CASSLRGDLTQETQYF. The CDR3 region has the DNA TGTGCCAGCAGCCTGCGGGGGGATTTAACCCAAGAGACCCAGTACTTC. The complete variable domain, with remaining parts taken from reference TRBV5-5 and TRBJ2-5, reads DAGVTQSPTHLIKTRGQQVTLRCSPISGHKSVSWYQQVLGQGPQFIFQYYEKEERGRGNFPDRFSARQFPNYSSELNVNALLLGDSALYLCASSLRGDLTQETQYFGPGTRLLVL.

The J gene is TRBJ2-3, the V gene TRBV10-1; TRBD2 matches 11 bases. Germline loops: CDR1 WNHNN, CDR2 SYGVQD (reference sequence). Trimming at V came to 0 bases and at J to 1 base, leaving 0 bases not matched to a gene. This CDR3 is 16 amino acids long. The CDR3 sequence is CASSESSGRGTDTQYF. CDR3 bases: TGCGCCAGCAGTGAGTCTAGCGGGAGGGGCACAGATACGCAGTATTTT.

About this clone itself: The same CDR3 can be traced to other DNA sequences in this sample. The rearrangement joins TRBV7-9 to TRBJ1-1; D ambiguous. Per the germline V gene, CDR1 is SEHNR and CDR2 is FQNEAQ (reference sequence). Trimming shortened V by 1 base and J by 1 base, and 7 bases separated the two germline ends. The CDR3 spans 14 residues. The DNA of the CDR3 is TGTGCCAGCAGCTTAGTTGGTGGGAACACTGAAGCTTTCTTT. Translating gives CASSLVGGNTEAFF.

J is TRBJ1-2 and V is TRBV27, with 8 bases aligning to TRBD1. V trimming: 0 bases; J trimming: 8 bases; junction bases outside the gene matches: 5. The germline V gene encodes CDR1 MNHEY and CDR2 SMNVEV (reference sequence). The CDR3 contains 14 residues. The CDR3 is CASSLSQGARGYTF. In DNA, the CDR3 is TGTGCCAGCAGTTTATCCCAGGGGGCGAGAGGCTACACCTTC.

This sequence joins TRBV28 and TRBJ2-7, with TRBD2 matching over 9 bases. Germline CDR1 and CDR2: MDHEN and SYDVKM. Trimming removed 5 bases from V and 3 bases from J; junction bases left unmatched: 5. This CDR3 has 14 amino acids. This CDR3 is CASSPSGANYEQYF. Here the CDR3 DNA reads TGTGCCAGCAGTCCTAGCGGGGCCAACTACGAGCAGTACTTC.

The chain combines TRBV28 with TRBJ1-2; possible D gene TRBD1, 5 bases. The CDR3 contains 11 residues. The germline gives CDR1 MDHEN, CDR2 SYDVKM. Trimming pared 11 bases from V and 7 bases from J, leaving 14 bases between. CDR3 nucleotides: TGTGCCGGGGGTATCGGGACTGGCTACACCTTC. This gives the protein CAGGIGTGYTF.

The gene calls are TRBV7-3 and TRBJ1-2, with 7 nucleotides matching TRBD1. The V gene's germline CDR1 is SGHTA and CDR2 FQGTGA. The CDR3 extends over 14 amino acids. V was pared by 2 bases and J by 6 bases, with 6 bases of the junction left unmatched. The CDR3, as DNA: TGTGCCAGCAGCTTATTAGGGGGCTCGGATGGCTACACCTTC. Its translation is CASSLLGGSDGYTF.

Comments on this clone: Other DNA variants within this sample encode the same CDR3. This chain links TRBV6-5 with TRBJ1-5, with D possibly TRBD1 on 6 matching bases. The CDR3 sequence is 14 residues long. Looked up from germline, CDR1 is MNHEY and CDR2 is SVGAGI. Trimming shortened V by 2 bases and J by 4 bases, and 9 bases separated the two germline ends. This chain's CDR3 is CASSYRGANQPQHF. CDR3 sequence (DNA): TGTGCCAGCAGTTACAGGGGGGCGAATCAGCCCCAGCATTTT.

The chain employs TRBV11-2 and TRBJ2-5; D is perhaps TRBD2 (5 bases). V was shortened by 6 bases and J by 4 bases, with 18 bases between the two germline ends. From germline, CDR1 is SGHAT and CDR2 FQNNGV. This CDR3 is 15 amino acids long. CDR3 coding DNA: TGTGCCAGCAGGGTTGGCGGCGGGCCAGGAGAGACCCAGTACTTC. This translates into CASRVGGGPGETQYF.

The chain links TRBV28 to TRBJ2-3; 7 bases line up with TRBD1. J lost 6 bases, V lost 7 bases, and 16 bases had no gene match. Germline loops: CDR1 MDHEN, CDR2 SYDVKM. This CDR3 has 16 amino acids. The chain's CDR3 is CASTTPPRQGLDTQYF. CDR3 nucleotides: TGTGCCAGCACCACACCCCCCCGACAGGGTCTCGATACGCAGTATTTT.

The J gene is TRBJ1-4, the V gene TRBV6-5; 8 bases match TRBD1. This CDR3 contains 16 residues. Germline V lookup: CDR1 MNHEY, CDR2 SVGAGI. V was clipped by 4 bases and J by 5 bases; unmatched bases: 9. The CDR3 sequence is CASSSETGEANEKLFF. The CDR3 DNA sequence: TGTGCCAGCAGTTCCGAGACAGGGGAGGCCAATGAAAAACTGTTTTTT.

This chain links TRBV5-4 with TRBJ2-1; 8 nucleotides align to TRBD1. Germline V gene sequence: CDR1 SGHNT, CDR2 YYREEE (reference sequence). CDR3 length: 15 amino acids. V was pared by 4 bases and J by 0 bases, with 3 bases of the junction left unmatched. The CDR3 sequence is CASSKDRGSYNEQFF. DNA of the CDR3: TGTGCCAGCAGCAAAGACAGGGGCTCCTACAATGAGCAGTTCTTC.

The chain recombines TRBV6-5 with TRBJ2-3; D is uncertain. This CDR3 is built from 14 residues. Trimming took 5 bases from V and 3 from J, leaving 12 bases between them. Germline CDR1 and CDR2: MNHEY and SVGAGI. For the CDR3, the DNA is TGTGCCAGCAGTCCGGTGAGAAGGACAGATACGCAGTATTTT. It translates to CASSPVRRTDTQYF.

The CDR3 DNA reads as TGCGCCAGCAGCATCGCACAGGGTGGGGAGCAGTTCTTC. As protein: CASSIAQGGEQFF. The chain is built from TRBV5-1 and TRBJ2-1; D possibly corresponds to TRBD1 (6 bases). V lost 4 bases and J 10 bases, leaving 15 bases between the germline ends. Germline-derived CDR1 and CDR2 are SGHRS and YFSETQ. This CDR3 region has 13 residues.

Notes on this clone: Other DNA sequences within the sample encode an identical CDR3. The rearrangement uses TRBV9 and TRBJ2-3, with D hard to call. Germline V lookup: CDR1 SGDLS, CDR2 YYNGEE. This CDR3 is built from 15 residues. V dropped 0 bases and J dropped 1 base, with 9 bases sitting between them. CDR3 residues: CASSVEGLGTDTQYF. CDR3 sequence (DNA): TGTGCCAGCAGCGTAGAGGGCTTGGGCACAGATACGCAGTATTTT.

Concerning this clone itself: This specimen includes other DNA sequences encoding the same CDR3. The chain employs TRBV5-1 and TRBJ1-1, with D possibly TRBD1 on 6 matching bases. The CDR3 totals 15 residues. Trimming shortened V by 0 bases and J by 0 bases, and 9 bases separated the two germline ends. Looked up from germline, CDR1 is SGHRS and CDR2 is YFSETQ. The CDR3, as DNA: TGCGCCAGCAGCTTGGTAGCAGGGGTGAACACTGAAGCTTTCTTT. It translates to CASSLVAGVNTEAFF.

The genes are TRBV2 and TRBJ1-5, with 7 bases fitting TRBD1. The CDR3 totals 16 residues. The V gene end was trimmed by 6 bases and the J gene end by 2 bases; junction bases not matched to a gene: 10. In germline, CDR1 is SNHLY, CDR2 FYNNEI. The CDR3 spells CASRQTGVYGNQPQHF. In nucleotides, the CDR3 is TGTGCCAGCAGACAAACAGGGGTCTATGGCAATCAGCCCCAGCATTTT.

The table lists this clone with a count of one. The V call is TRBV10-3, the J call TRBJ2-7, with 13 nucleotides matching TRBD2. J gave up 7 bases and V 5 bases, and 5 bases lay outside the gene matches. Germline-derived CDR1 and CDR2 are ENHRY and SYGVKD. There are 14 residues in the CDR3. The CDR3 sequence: CAISSGLAGQEQYF. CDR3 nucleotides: TGTGCCATCAGTTCGGGACTAGCGGGACAGGAGCAGTACTTC.

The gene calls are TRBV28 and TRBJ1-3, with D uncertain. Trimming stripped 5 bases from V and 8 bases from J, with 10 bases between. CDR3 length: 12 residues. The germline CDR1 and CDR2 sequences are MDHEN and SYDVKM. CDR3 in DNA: TGTGCCAGCAGTCCCCCTTTGGACACCATATATTTT. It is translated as CASSPPLDTIYF.

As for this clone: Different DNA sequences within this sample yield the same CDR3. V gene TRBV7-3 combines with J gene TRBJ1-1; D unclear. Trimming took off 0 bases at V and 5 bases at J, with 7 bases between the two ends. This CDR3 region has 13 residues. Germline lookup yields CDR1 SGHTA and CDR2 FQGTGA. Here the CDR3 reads CASSLTGRTEAFF. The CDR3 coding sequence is TGTGCCAGCAGCTTAACGGGTAGGACTGAAGCTTTCTTT.

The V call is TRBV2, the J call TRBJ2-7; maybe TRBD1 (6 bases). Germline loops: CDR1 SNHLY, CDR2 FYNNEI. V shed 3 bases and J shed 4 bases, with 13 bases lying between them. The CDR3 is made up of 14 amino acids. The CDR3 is CASSDQGTGYEQYF. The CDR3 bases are TGTGCCAGCAGTGACCAGGGAACAGGGTACGAGCAGTACTTC.

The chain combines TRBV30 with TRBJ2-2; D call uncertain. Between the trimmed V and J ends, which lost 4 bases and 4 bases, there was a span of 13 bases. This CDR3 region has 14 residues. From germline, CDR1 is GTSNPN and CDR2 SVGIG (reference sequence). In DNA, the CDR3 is TGTGCCTGGACGAGGCCGGGTATCACCGGGGAGCTGTTTTTT. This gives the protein CAWTRPGITGELFF.